Following are 27 T cell receptor beta chains from one sample sequenced in a study of blood T cells in healthy people across ages. A J-beta primer mix and a sample-barcoded 5' primer were used in a second PCR of roughly 6 to 12 cycles. TCRdb passed the 5' RACE reads through MiXCR, listing each CDR3 protein once. This table has about 800,000 distinct CDR3 sequences, 20% to 25% appearing once. The same data also contributed to another study, on T cells of mothers and their children.

Sequenced input: blood. The receptors were sampled from a boy between 10 and 17 years old in good health.

This clonotype has a handful of counts. The V gene is TRBV29-1, the J gene TRBJ2-5; 9 bases match TRBD2. The end of the DNA aligns better with TRBJ2-7, so the J call may be wrong. CDR3 size: 15 residues. Per germline, CDR1 SQVTM and CDR2 ANQGSEA. The chain's CDR3 is CSVEAGGGNLYEQYF. CDR3 DNA sequence: TGCAGCGTTGAGGCGGGAGGGGGGAATCTCTACGAGCAGTACTTC.

This chain links TRBV4-3 with TRBJ2-1, with D possibly matching TRBD2 (5 bases). The closer fit of TRBJ2-7 to the DNA end suggests the J call may be wrong. The germline V gene encodes CDR1 LGHNA and CDR2 YSLEER. The length of the CDR3 is 13 residues. Here the CDR3 reads CASSPRRGYEQYF. The CDR3 coding sequence is TGCGCCAGCAGCCCTCGTCGAGGGTACGAGCAGTACTTC.

This chain uses TRBV20-1 with TRBJ2-5; 7 nucleotides agree with TRBD1. The CDR3 is made up of 14 amino acids. V was pared by 3 bases and J by 7 bases, with 11 bases of the junction left unmatched. Germline assignment: CDR1 DFQATT and CDR2 SNEGSKA (reference sequence). The CDR3 nucleotides read TGCAGTGCTAGCCTACGACAGGGTTGGGGGACCCAGTACTTC. Translated, it gives CSASLRQGWGTQYF.

The CDR3 reads CASSYSLRGWDTEAFF. Here the CDR3 DNA reads TGTGCCAGCAGTTACAGCTTACGCGGCTGGGACACTGAAGCTTTCTTT. V and J are TRBV6-2 or TRBV6-3 and TRBJ1-1; D is unclear. Germline CDR1 and CDR2: MNHEY and SVGEGT. Trimming removed 2 bases at V and 3 bases at J, with 16 bases between. The CDR3 runs to 16 residues.

The chain uses TRBV20-1 and TRBJ2-1, with D possibly TRBD2 on 5 matching bases. The CDR3 is 17 amino acids. V lost 2 bases to trimming and J lost 4 bases, with 21 bases between them. Per germline, CDR1 DFQATT and CDR2 SNEGSKA (reference sequence). The CDR3 protein is CSARPVSDSTIYNEQFF. CDR3 coding DNA: TGCAGTGCTAGACCAGTTAGCGACTCAACTATTTACAATGAGCAGTTCTTC.

The chain links TRBV28 to TRBJ2-1; D is possibly TRBD1 or TRBD2 (6 bases each). The J call may be incorrect, as the DNA end agrees better with TRBJ2-7. The germline gives CDR1 MDHEN, CDR2 SYDVKM. The CDR3 sequence is 13 residues long. CDR3 nucleotides: TGTGCCAGCAATAGGGGGGCGGAGCGGGAGCAGTACTTC. Amino acid sequence: CASNRGAEREQYF.

There are a few counts of this clonotype. The chain couples TRBV7-9 to TRBJ2-7; TRBD1 matches at 9 bases. V lost 5 bases, J lost 2 bases, and 4 bases stayed unmatched. The germline V gene has CDR1 SEHNR and CDR2 FQNEAQ (reference sequence). The CDR3 has 14 amino acids. In nucleotides, the CDR3 is TGTGCCAGCAGCCGCGGGACAGGGCCCTACGAGCAGTACTTC. This sequence encodes CASSRGTGPYEQYF.

The CDR3 spells CASSQSELSTNEKLFF. CDR3 nucleotides: TGTGCCAGCAGCCAGAGTGAATTATCAACTAATGAAAAACTGTTTTTT. The V and J genes are TRBV4-2 and TRBJ1-4; the D is unclear. V lost 3 bases, J lost 0 bases, and 11 bases lay in between. Per germline, CDR1 LGHNA and CDR2 YNFKEQ. The CDR3 consists of 16 residues.

A remark on this clonotype: One end of the junction fails to match germline, which may point to a read error. The CDR3 DNA is TGTGCCAGCAGGACGAACAGTGGCAGCGTGAGCGCAGATGCGCAGTATTTT. Amino acid sequence: CASRTNSGSVSADAQYF. The rearrangement uses TRBV12-3 or TRBV12-4 and TRBJ2-3; D is unresolved. This CDR3 is built from 17 residues.

This clonotype was detected ten times or more. The gene calls are TRBV4-3 and TRBJ2-1, with D possibly being TRBD2 (5 bases). Trimming stripped 2 bases from V and 10 bases from J, with 15 bases between. The germline V gene encodes CDR1 LGHNA and CDR2 YSLEER. The CDR3 sequence is 14 residues long. The CDR3 DNA reads as TGCGCCAGCAGCCAAAAGGGAGAGGTCGGGGAGCAGTTCTTC. Protein: CASSQKGEVGEQFF.

The V and J genes are TRBV7-2 and TRBJ2-1, with D uncertain. The ends were cut back, 1 base at V and 8 bases at J, with 15 bases in the middle. Per the germline V gene, CDR1 is SGHTA and CDR2 is FQGNSA. The CDR3 loop spans 15 amino acids. CDR3 loop: CASSLGPQARDEQFF. In DNA, the CDR3 is TGTGCCAGCAGCTTAGGACCCCAAGCGCGAGATGAGCAGTTCTTC.

The chain combines TRBV20-1 with TRBJ2-7; D possibly matches TRBD1 or TRBD2 (5 bases each). Germline CDR1 DFQATT, CDR2 SNEGSKA (reference sequence). Trimming removed 5 bases at V and 5 bases at J, with 10 bases between. The CDR3 consists of 11 residues. The CDR3 is CSALRGDEQYF. In nucleotides, the CDR3 is TGCAGTGCTTTAAGAGGGGACGAGCAGTACTTC.

The rearrangement uses TRBV27 and TRBJ2-7, with TRBD2 as a possible D gene (6 bases). Trimming removed 3 bases at V and 2 bases at J, with 11 bases between. The CDR3 consists of 14 residues. Germline CDR1 reads MNHEY; CDR2 reads SMNVEV (reference sequence). The DNA for the CDR3 is TGTGCCAGCAGTTTCAAGGGAGGTGCCTACGAGCAGTACTTC. Translation gives CASSFKGGAYEQYF.

The chain links TRBV12-3 or TRBV12-4 to TRBJ1-5; no clear D gene. V lost 4 bases and J lost 4, with 8 bases in between. The CDR3 is 13 residues long. DNA for the CDR3: TGTGCCAGCAGTTCAGGCGCGAATCAGCCCCAGCATTTT. Its protein product is CASSSGANQPQHF.

The chain links TRBV19 to TRBJ1-6; D is unclear. Germline V gene data show CDR1 as LNHDA and CDR2 as SQIVND (reference sequence). V lost 8 bases, J lost 8 bases, and 4 bases lay in between. This CDR3 is 10 amino acids long. This CDR3 reads CASGYSPLHF. In DNA, the CDR3 is TGTGCCAGTGGCTATTCACCCCTCCACTTT.

The CDR3 is CASSPRGRFPSEQYF. CDR3 in DNA: TGTGCCAGCAGCCCAAGGGGGAGGTTTCCCTCCGAGCAGTACTTC. V is TRBV13 and J is TRBJ2-7; D assignment may be TRBD1 or TRBD2 (6 bases each). The CDR3 runs 15 residues. The V gene's germline CDR1 is PRHDT and CDR2 FYEKMQ (reference sequence). The ends were cut back, 5 bases at V and 6 bases at J, with 20 bases in the middle. Variable domain in full (rest from reference TRBV13 and TRBJ2-7): AAGVIQSPRHLIKEKRETATLKCYPIPRHDTVYWYQQGPGQDPQFLISFYEKMQSDKGSIPDRFSAQQFSDYHSELNMSSLELGDSALYFCASSPRGRFPSEQYFGPGTRLTVT.

The table lists this clonotype with a few counts. This chain joins TRBV24-1 and TRBJ2-1; the match to TRBD2 covers 7 bases. Trimming cost V 3 bases and J 0 bases; bases outside gene matches: 7. Germline V gives CDR1 KGHDR, CDR2 SFDVKD. The CDR3 covers 17 residues. CDR3 nucleotides: TGTGCCACCAGTGATCCACTAGCGCGAAGCTCCTACAATGAGCAGTTCTTC. This codes for CATSDPLARSSYNEQFF.

The V and J genes are TRBV2 and TRBJ1-1, with 7 bases identical to TRBD1. Gene TRBJ2-2 matches the end of the DNA better, so the J call may be wrong. The CDR3 runs to 14 residues. Germline V gene sequence: CDR1 SNHLY, CDR2 FYNNEI. The DNA of the CDR3 is TGTGCCAGCACTGCGACAGGGAATACCGGGGAGCTGTTTTTT. Its protein product is CASTATGNTGELFF.

This clonotype came up a few times. The chain joins TRBV20-1 to TRBJ2-7, with 10 bases that match TRBD1. Unmatched junction bases numbered 5, after V lost 6 bases and J lost 0 bases. Germline V gene data show CDR1 as DFQATT and CDR2 as SNEGSKA (reference sequence). This CDR3 is built from 14 residues. CDR3 sequence: CSAPGTGVSYEQYF. The CDR3 DNA sequence: TGCAGTGCGCCCGGGACAGGGGTCTCCTACGAGCAGTACTTC.

This clonotype was recorded a few times. J is TRBJ1-2 and V is TRBV18; D might be TRBD1 (6 bases). Germline assignment: CDR1 KGHSH and CDR2 LQKENI. Trimming pared 4 bases from V and 7 bases from J, leaving 13 bases between. This CDR3 has 13 residues. CDR3 protein: CASSLGRGGGYTF. The CDR3 bases are TGTGCCAGCTCACTTGGCAGGGGCGGTGGCTACACCTTC.

The J gene is TRBJ2-3, the V gene TRBV30, with D maybe TRBD2 (5 bases). The CDR3 sequence is 17 residues long. Deletions cut 2 bases from V and 0 bases from J, with 18 bases between. Per the germline V gene, CDR1 is GTSNPN and CDR2 is SVGIG (reference sequence). DNA for the CDR3: TGTGCCTGGAGTAGGGTTGGAGGTTTACGTAGCACAGATACGCAGTATTTT. Translated: CAWSRVGGLRSTDTQYF.

This clonotype has just a few counts. This rearrangement joins TRBV19 to TRBJ2-4; possibly TRBD1 or TRBD2 for D (5 bases each). CDR3 length: 16 residues. Germline V gene lookup returns CDR1 LNHDA and CDR2 SQIVND (reference sequence). Between the trimmed V and J ends, which lost 5 bases and 0 bases, there was a span of 14 bases. The CDR3 region is CASSLRDGLAKNIQYF. CDR3 DNA sequence: TGTGCCAGTAGTCTCCGGGACGGACTAGCCAAAAACATTCAGTACTTC.

In this sample, this clonotype turned up a few times. The V and J genes are TRBV29-1 and TRBJ2-1; D may be TRBD1 or TRBD2 (6 bases each). V lost 3 bases and J 4 bases, leaving 13 bases between the germline ends. The CDR3 is 14 amino acids. Germline V gives CDR1 SQVTM, CDR2 ANQGSEA. CDR3 sequence: CSVDSGARYNEQFF. The CDR3, as DNA: TGCAGCGTTGATTCGGGGGCTAGATACAATGAGCAGTTCTTC.

This clonotype occurred a few times. The chain links TRBV24-1 to TRBJ2-5; perhaps TRBD2 as D (7 bases). Judging by the DNA end, TRBJ2-1 fits better; the J call may be wrong. The CDR3 has 17 residues. CDR1 KGHDR and CDR2 SFDVKD come from the germline V gene. The CDR3 DNA is TGTGCCACCAGTGACGCCCCCAGGGGAGGGGTAGACAATGAGCAGTTCTTC. This sequence encodes CATSDAPRGGVDNEQFF.

A few counts support this clonotype. The V call is TRBV4-3, the J call TRBJ2-5; the D gene could be TRBD1 or TRBD2 (5 bases each). Germline values: CDR1 LGHNA, CDR2 YSLEER. The CDR3 sequence is 17 residues long. The V and J ends lost 0 bases and 5 bases respectively, with 19 bases between them. The CDR3 bases are TGCGCCAGCAGCCAAGATTGGGGGAGTGGCTTCTGGGAGACCCAGTACTTC. This sequence encodes CASSQDWGSGFWETQYF.

For the CDR3, the DNA is TGTGCCAGCAGTGCAGGGGGTAGCTATGGCTACACCTTC. Its translation is CASSAGGSYGYTF. This chain joins TRBV6-5 and TRBJ1-2, with TRBD1 matching 7 bases. This CDR3 comprises 13 residues. With 5 bases clipped from V and 4 bases from J, the junction kept 4 bases outside the gene matches. The germline V gene encodes CDR1 MNHEY and CDR2 SVGAGI.

Concerning this clonotype itself: The junction does not match germline at one end; this may be a read error. The rearrangement uses TRBV27 and TRBJ2-4; perhaps TRBD2 as D (7 bases). The CDR3 has 16 residues. The V gene's germline CDR1 is MNHEY and CDR2 SMNVEV (reference sequence). CDR3 amino acids: CASSFLYRGAKNIQYF. In DNA, the CDR3 is TGCGCCAGCAGTTTTTTGTATCGGGGGGCAAAAAACATTCAGTACTTC.